This T cell receptor beta chain was obtained from a study of identical twins. All donors were healthy, and all were Caucasian. A single record per CDR3 protein comes from TCRdb applying MiXCR to the 5' RACE reads. The sample comprises over 600,000 distinct CDR3 sequences, about 20% of which are singletons, and roughly 4% rests with the top ten. After removal of 5 bases from V and 2 bases from J, the junction contained 7 bases not matched to a gene. The CDR3 length is 14 residues. CDR1 and CDR2 (germline): DFQATT, SNEGSKA (reference sequence). These data were likewise used in another study, on T cells expressing NK-cell markers. This second report adds: In the group of eight sequenced donors, seven were HCMV-seropositive and one was seronegative.

Source material: PBMCs. The J gene is TRBJ2-3, the V gene TRBV20-1; 7 bases align to TRBD2. The origin of this receptor is a woman aged 18 to 35 in good health. The CDR3 reads CSAHRDYFTDTQYF. The CDR3 DNA sequence: TGCAGTGCTCACCGGGACTACTTCACAGATACGCAGTATTTT.